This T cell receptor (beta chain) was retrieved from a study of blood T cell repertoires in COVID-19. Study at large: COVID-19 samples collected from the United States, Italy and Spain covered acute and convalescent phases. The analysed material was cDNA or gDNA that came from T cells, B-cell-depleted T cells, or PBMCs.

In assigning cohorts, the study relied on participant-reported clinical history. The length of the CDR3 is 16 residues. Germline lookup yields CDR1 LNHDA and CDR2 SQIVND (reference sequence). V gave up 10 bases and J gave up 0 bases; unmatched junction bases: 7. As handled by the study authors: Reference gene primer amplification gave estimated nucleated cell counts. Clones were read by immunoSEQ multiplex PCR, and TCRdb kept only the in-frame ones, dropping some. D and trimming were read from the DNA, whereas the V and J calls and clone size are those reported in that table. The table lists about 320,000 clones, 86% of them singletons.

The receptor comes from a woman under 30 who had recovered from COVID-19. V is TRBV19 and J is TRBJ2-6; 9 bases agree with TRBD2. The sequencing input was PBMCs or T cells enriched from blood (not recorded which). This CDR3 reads CATTLAGTSGANVLTF. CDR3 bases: TGTGCCACTACCCTAGCGGGGACCTCTGGGGCCAACGTCCTGACTTTC.